The clone carrying this T cell receptor (beta chain) was detected once. The antigen is undetermined. Sequencing of TCR beta, carried out with a high-throughput approach, was applied to CD8+ and CD4+ T cells from the blood. V was shortened by 0 bases and J by 14 bases, with 11 bases between the two germline ends. CDR3 size: 12 residues. Germline CDR1 reads SGHAT; CDR2 reads FQNNGV. The sample originates from a study of CD8 T cells in Susac syndrome. General study points: Clonal expansion was absent from the CD4+ T cell repertoires in Susac syndrome.

RNA amounts of about 0.5 to 1 ug underwent reverse transcription with random hexamers. MiXCR was run by TCRdb on the immunoSEQ multiplex PCR reads, yielding one entry per CDR3 protein. The sample holds 200,000 to 300,000 distinct CDR3 sequences; 96% are singletons and the top ten take about 0.095%. The sequencing input was CD4+ T cells from PBMCs. The receptor was derived from a human donor with Susac syndrome. The rearrangement links TRBV11-2 to TRBJ2-1; D not certain. CDR3 protein: CASSLDVIREFF. CDR3 DNA: TGTGCCAGCAGCTTAGATGTGATAAGGGAGTTCTTC.